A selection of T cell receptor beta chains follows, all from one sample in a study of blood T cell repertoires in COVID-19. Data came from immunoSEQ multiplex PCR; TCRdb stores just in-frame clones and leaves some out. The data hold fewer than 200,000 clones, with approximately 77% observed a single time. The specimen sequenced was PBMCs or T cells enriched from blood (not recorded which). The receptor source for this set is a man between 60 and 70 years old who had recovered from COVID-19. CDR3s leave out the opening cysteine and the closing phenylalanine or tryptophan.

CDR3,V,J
ASSDSGSVGNEQF,TRBV5-1,TRBJ2-1
ASSSLGNRNNEQF,TRBV7-3,TRBJ2-1
ASSGTGGNQPQH,TRBV19,TRBJ1-5
ASIPAGNTGELF,TRBV28,TRBJ2-2
ASSSVVSGTDTQY,TRBV19,TRBJ2-3
ASSQDSHSDSYEQY,TRBV3-1/TRBV3-2,TRBJ2-7
ASSLDKQGGAYSNQPQH,TRBV11-3,TRBJ1-5
ASSLATTGTPQETQY,TRBV7-2,TRBJ2-5
ASSPGSVYGYT,TRBV7-9,TRBJ1-2
ASTPGGLGNQPQH,TRBV28,TRBJ1-5
ASSSGDGNEKLF,TRBV5-5,TRBJ1-4
ASIKERVEETQY,TRBV2,TRBJ2-5
ASSQPTGLGEQF,TRBV4-1,TRBJ2-1
ASSETMTGSNYGYT,TRBV2,TRBJ1-2
ASSEQSGGHYEQY,TRBV2,TRBJ2-7
ASSVTGGGQPQH,TRBV19,TRBJ1-5
ASGGGGTEAF,TRBV11-3,TRBJ1-1
ASSLGGTSYNSPLH,TRBV5-5,TRBJ1-6